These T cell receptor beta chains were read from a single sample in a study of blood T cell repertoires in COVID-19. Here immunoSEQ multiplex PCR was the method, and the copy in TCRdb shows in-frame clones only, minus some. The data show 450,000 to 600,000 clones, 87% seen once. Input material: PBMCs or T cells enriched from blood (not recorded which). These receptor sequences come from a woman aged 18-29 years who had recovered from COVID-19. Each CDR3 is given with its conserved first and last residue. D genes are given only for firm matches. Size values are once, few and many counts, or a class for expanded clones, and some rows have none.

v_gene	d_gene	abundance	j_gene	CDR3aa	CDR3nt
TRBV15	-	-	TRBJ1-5	CATSRGGQINQPQHF	TGTGCCACCAGCAGGGGTGGACAGATCAATCAGCCCCAGCATTTT
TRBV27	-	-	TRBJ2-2	CASGHGTGELFF	TGTGCCAGCGGGCACGGCACCGGGGAGCTGTTTTTT
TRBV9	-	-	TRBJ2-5	CASSARQDQETQYF	TGTGCCAGCAGCGCCCGACAGGACCAAGAGACCCAGTACTTC
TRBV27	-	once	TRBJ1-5	CASSFRGGGQPQHF	TGTGCCAGCAGTTTCCGGGGAGGAGGACAGCCCCAGCATTTT
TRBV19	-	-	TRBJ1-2	CASSPMTANYGYTF	TGTGCCAGTAGTCCCATGACAGCTAACTATGGCTACACCTTC
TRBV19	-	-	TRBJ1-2	CASSVDGGGYGYTF	TGTGCCAGTAGTGTTGACGGCGGGGGCTATGGCTACACCTTC
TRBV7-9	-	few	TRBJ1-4	CASSNSGKEKKLFF	TGTGCCAGCAGTAACTCAGGGAAAGAGAAAAAACTGTTTTTT
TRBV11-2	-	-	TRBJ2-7	CASSLDWQRVTYEQYF	TGTGCCAGCAGCTTAGATTGGCAGAGGGTTACCTACGAGCAGTACTTC
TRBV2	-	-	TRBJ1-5	CASRTTEGPQHF	TGTGCCAGCAGAACAACAGAGGGGCCCCAGCATTTT
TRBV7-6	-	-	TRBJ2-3	CASSRGQSTDTQYF	TGTGCCAGCAGCAGAGGACAGTCCACAGATACGCAGTATTTT
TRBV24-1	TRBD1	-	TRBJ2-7	CATQGQGYEQYF	TGTGCCACCCAGGGACAGGGGTACGAGCAGTACTTC
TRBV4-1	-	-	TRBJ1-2	CASSQGGGQGYTF	TGCGCCAGCAGCCAAGGGGGGGGTCAGGGCTACACCTTC
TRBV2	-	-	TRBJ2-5	CASSASGETQYF	TGTGCCAGCAGTGCGAGTGGAGAGACCCAGTACTTC
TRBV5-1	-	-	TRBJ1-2	CASSPNTVMNYGYTF	TGCGCCAGCAGCCCGAACACCGTCATGAACTATGGCTACACCTTC
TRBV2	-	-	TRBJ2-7	CASSTNTYEQYF	TGTGCCAGCAGTACGAACACCTACGAGCAGTACTTC
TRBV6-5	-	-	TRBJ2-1	CASIGRAAEHNEQFF	TGTGCCAGCATTGGTAGGGCAGCGGAGCACAATGAGCAGTTCTTC
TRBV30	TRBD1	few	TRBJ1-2	CAWSPPGQAYGYTF	TGTGCCTGGAGTCCACCGGGACAGGCCTATGGCTACACCTTC
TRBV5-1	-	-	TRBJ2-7	CASSFGGEDEQYF	TGCGCCAGCAGCTTTGGAGGGGAGGACGAGCAGTACTTC
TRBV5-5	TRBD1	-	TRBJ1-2	CASSPVTGQGYGYTF	TGTGCCAGCAGCCCCGTTACCGGACAGGGTTATGGCTACACCTTC
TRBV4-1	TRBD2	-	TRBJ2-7	CASSPALAGVSYEQYF	TGCGCCAGCAGCCCGGCTCTAGCGGGGGTTTCCTACGAGCAGTACTTC
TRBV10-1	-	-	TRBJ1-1	CAMLTGLNTEAFF	TGCGCCATGCTAACAGGGCTGAACACTGAAGCTTTCTTT
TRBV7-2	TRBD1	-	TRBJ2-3	CASSLGGGADTQYF	TGTGCCAGCAGCTTAGGAGGGGGCGCGGATACGCAGTATTTT
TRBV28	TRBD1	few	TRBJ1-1	CASSLTGEAFF	TGTGCCAGCAGTTTGACAGGGGAAGCTTTCTTT
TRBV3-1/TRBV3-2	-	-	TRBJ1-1	CASTRVDRSEAFF	TGTGCCAGCACCCGTGTAGATCGATCTGAAGCTTTCTTT
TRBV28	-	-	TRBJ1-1	CASSYLNTEAFF	TGTGCCAGCAGCTATTTAAACACTGAAGCTTTCTTT
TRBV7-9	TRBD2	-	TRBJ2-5	CASSLGDSGGLQETQYF	TGTGCCAGCAGCTTAGGGGATAGCGGGGGCCTCCAAGAGACCCAGTACTTC
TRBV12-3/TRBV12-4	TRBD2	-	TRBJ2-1	CASSFGGGEQFF	TGTGCCAGCAGTTTTGGGGGAGGGGAGCAGTTCTTC
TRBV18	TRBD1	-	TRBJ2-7	CASSRGTVDEQYF	TGTGCCAGCTCACGAGGGACAGTGGACGAGCAGTACTTC
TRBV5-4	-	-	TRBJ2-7	CASSSADTSYEQYF	TGTGCCAGCAGCTCCGCGGACACCTCCTACGAGCAGTACTTC
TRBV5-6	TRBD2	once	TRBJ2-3	CASSLIGTSGGFPTDTQYF	TGTGCCAGCAGCTTGATTGGGACTAGCGGGGGGTTTCCCACAGATACGCAGTATTTT
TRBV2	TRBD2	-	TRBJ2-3	CASSQPSGGHSTDTQYF	TGTGCCAGCAGTCAACCTAGCGGGGGGCACAGCACAGATACGCAGTATTTT
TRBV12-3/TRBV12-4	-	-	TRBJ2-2	CASTNTGELFF	TGTGCCAGCACAAACACCGGGGAGCTGTTTTTT
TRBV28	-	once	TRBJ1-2	CASSLKRPEGYTF	TGTGCCAGCAGTTTAAAGCGCCCCGAAGGCTACACCTTC
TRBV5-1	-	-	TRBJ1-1	CASSQGTRAEAFF	TGCGCCAGCAGCCAGGGGACCCGGGCTGAAGCTTTCTTT
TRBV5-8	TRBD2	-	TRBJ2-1	CASSFYPGLAGNEQFF	TGTGCCAGCAGCTTTTACCCGGGACTAGCGGGCAATGAGCAGTTCTTC
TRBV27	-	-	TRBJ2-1	CASSPGTLIYNEQFF	TGTGCCAGCAGTCCCGGGACATTAATTTACAATGAGCAGTTCTTC
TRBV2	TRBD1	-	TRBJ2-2	CASRISFGQGAGELFF	TGTGCCAGCCGTATCTCCTTCGGACAGGGGGCGGGGGAGCTGTTTTTT
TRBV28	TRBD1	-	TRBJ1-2	CASSSGDRRGLGYTF	TGTGCCAGCAGTTCCGGGGACAGGAGAGGTCTTGGCTACACCTTC
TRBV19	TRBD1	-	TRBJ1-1	CASTGWTGRNTEAFF	TGTGCCAGTACTGGATGGACAGGGAGGAACACTGAAGCTTTCTTT
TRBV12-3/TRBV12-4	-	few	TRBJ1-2	CAASRGNYGYTF	TGTGCCGCCTCTAGGGGTAACTATGGCTACACCTTC
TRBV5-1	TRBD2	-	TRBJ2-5	CASSLRGLAGNNIKETQYF	TGCGCCAGCAGCTTGAGGGGACTAGCGGGGAATAATATTAAAGAGACCCAGTACTTC
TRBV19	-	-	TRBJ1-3	CASSSGSGNTIYF	TGTGCCAGTAGTTCAGGCTCTGGAAACACCATATATTTT
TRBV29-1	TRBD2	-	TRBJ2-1	CSAALGAGAGNEQFF	TGCAGCGCCGCCTTGGGAGCGGGGGCTGGAAATGAGCAGTTCTTC
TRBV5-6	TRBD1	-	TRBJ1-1	CASSLTGGFGNTEAFF	TGTGCCAGCAGCTTGACAGGGGGCTTTGGGAACACTGAAGCTTTCTTT
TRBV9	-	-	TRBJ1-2	CASSVEQHREDYGYTF	TGTGCCAGCAGCGTAGAACAGCACCGAGAAGACTATGGCTACACCTTC